These T cell receptor beta chains were read from a single sample in a study of T cell responses to AZD1222 COVID-19 vaccine. Clones were sequenced by immunoSEQ multiplex PCR, and TCRdb holds only the in-frame ones, with some missing. In the table there are over 15,000 clones, 80% of which are singletons. This sample comprised peripheral blood, obtained 28 days after the second AZD1222 dose. Every receptor here comes from an adult who received the AZD1222 COVID-19 vaccine. CDR3s include the opening cysteine and the closing phenylalanine or tryptophan.

V gene: TRBV11-1; J gene: TRBJ2-1; CDR3 protein: CASSTGGSYNEQFF
V gene: TRBV5-1; J gene: TRBJ1-1; CDR3 protein: CASSLGTATEAFF
V gene: TRBV9; J gene: TRBJ1-5; CDR3 protein: CASSVDGRDNQPQHF
V gene: TRBV19; J gene: TRBJ2-7; CDR3 protein: CASSIGAGTGIDEQYF
V gene: TRBV12-1; J gene: TRBJ2-3; CDR3 protein: CASSFRWGQSSTDTQYF
V gene: TRBV28; J gene: TRBJ1-4; CDR3 protein: CASSATGKDEKLFF
V gene: TRBV7-2; J gene: TRBJ2-7; CDR3 protein: CASSFLAIISSEQYF
V gene: TRBV7-9; J gene: TRBJ2-1; CDR3 protein: CASSLSRNNEQFF
V gene: TRBV9; J gene: TRBJ1-4; CDR3 protein: CASSVGVQNEKLFF
V gene: TRBV28; J gene: TRBJ1-6; CDR3 protein: CASGPYNSPLHF
V gene: TRBV4-3; J gene: TRBJ2-1; CDR3 protein: CASSQGPSSYNEQFF
V gene: TRBV27; J gene: TRBJ1-5; CDR3 protein: CASSLSGGGGGYQPQHF
V gene: TRBV3-1/TRBV3-2; J gene: TRBJ2-3; CDR3 protein: CASSQLAGGRTDTQYF
V gene: TRBV12-3/TRBV12-4; J gene: TRBJ2-1; CDR3 protein: CASSDSGGNEQFF
V gene: TRBV5-5; J gene: TRBJ1-5; CDR3 protein: CASSLLQGADNQPQHF
V gene: TRBV5-6; J gene: TRBJ1-1; CDR3 protein: CASSPGTAKAFF
V gene: TRBV7-6; J gene: TRBJ2-2; CDR3 protein: CASSLLQGANTGELFF
V gene: TRBV10-3; J gene: TRBJ2-6; CDR3 protein: CAISENGLSGANVLTF
V gene: TRBV14; J gene: TRBJ1-1; CDR3 protein: CASSPSGRVGTEAFF
V gene: TRBV5-6; J gene: TRBJ1-2; CDR3 protein: CASSLAAGYTF
V gene: TRBV5-4; J gene: TRBJ2-1; CDR3 protein: CASSSGGPGTYNEQFF
V gene: TRBV29-1; J gene: TRBJ2-1; CDR3 protein: CSVLKGTGGDEQFF
V gene: TRBV21-1; J gene: TRBJ2-1; CDR3 protein: CASSPRRREQFF
V gene: TRBV7-2; J gene: TRBJ2-1; CDR3 protein: CASSLANGGGQFF
V gene: TRBV19; J gene: TRBJ2-2; CDR3 protein: CASSIEDYSGELFF
V gene: TRBV5-6; J gene: TRBJ1-1; CDR3 protein: CASSFWTGDAKNTEAFF
V gene: TRBV3-1/TRBV3-2; J gene: TRBJ1-6; CDR3 protein: CASSQGGGPLHF
V gene: TRBV7-7; J gene: TRBJ1-1; CDR3 protein: CASSPLTEAFF
V gene: TRBV27; J gene: TRBJ2-7; CDR3 protein: CASSLSGGDRAYEQYF
V gene: TRBV2; J gene: TRBJ1-4; CDR3 protein: CASSSSRDMEKLFF
V gene: TRBV28; J gene: TRBJ1-4; CDR3 protein: CASRGASNEKLFF
V gene: TRBV9; J gene: TRBJ2-5; CDR3 protein: CASSPEGGLKETQYF
V gene: TRBV6-2/TRBV6-3; J gene: TRBJ1-5; CDR3 protein: CASSYSGFPHGNQPQHF